This TCR beta chain was retrieved from a study of metastatic and nonmetastatic thyroid tumors. Study at large: Repertoire comparison spanned blood and tumor or nodule tissue of malignant and benign thyroid patients. Overall study results and limits: It was reported that TCR beta diversity was significantly higher in malignant thyroid tumors than benign nodules, in blood and tumor.

Thyroid surgery took place with no prior treatment in any patient. This clone was detected ten times or more. Its matching antigen is unknown. In the source study's methods: It was from CDR3 differences across clinicopathological groups that a distant-metastasis classifier for papillary thyroid cancer was built. TCRdb re-clonotyped the PCR reads via MiXCR. The V and J calls come from TCRdb's annotation, not from the publication. The sample consists of some 45,000 clones, 9% to 13% of them appearing once. This CDR3 region has 14 residues. Germline V gene sequence: CDR1 MGHRA, CDR2 YSYEKL. Trimming removed 3 bases from V and 4 bases from J, with 10 bases in between.

The chain couples TRBV4-1 to TRBJ2-1; D is perhaps TRBD2 (5 bases). The sequenced sample consisted of blood. The sequence came from a male donor with papillary thyroid cancer or a benign thyroid nodule (not recorded which). Some clones in this sample may be carry-over from other donors' samples. As DNA, the CDR3 is TGCGCCAGCAGCCAGGAGGACCAGTACAATGAGCAGTTCTTC. This encodes CASSQEDQYNEQFF.